The TCR beta chain under discussion was sequenced for a study of control samples from healthy donors and cancer patients. The data were produced by immunoSEQ multiplex PCR, yet TCRdb's version contains in-frame clones alone and is incomplete. The table lists fewer than 110,000 clones, more than 85% of them singletons. Germline-derived CDR1 and CDR2 are SGHTA and FQGNSA. The CDR3 is 15 residues long. V was shortened by 5 bases and J by 7 bases, with 17 bases between the two germline ends. In this sample, this clone turned up once. The sample taken for sequencing was PBMCs. This chain joins TRBV7-2 and TRBJ2-2; no firm D call. The source is a man in his sixties with lung cancer. The CDR3 loop reads CASSPARSTSGELFF. CDR3 coding DNA: TGTGCCAGCAGCCCAGCAAGGTCGACGAGCGGGGAGCTGTTTTTT.